This T cell receptor (beta chain) was profiled in a study of blood T cell repertoires in COVID-19. V was pared by 10 bases and J by 0 bases, with 12 bases of the junction left unmatched. The germline V gene has CDR1 SGDLS and CDR2 YYNGEE. The CDR3 has 18 amino acids. Clones were read by immunoSEQ multiplex PCR, and TCRdb kept only the in-frame ones, dropping some. The sample includes about 250,000 clones, 65% to 90% of them seen just once. This clone has only a few counts. Sequencing was done on a sample of peripheral blood. This clonotype was sampled from a man in his forties or fifties with active or convalescent COVID-19. The rearrangement joins TRBV9 to TRBJ2-6; 11 nucleotides agree with TRBD1. Here the CDR3 reads CADTPPGTGGSGANVLTF. The CDR3, as DNA: TGTGCCGATACCCCCCCCGGGACAGGGGGCTCTGGGGCCAACGTCCTGACTTTC.